These 8 T cell receptor beta chains share one sample of origin, sequenced in a study of vaccination effects on CD4 cells after COVID-19. The culture ran for approximately 11 days before CD4+ T cells were isolated. No cognate antigen is known for these TCRs. Only in-frame clones appear in the TCRdb table, and some are missing; sequencing was by immunoSEQ multiplex PCR. The repertoire holds roughly 64,000 clones, with 65% to 75% as singletons. Sequencing used CD4+ T cells from PBMCs cultured without peptide, obtained before COVID-19 vaccination. The receptors were gathered from a human donor who had a prior SARS-CoV-2 infection.

V is TRBV5-1 and J is TRBJ2-5, with D perhaps assigned TRBD1 or TRBD2 (5 bases each). Germline V gene sequence: CDR1 SGHRS, CDR2 YFSETQ. The CDR3 covers 15 residues. V was shortened by 4 bases and J by 4 bases, with 17 bases between the two germline ends. CDR3 in amino acids: CASSPAGTRGETQYF. The CDR3 nucleotides are TGCGCCAGCAGCCCGGCCGGCACTAGGGGAGAGACCCAGTACTTC.

This clone appeared a single time. The V gene is TRBV11-3, the J gene TRBJ2-5; TRBD1 matches 7 bases. V shed 3 bases, J shed 10 bases, and the junction held 11 bases outside the gene matches. This CDR3 region has 14 residues. The V gene's germline CDR1 is SGHNT and CDR2 YENEEA. CDR3 in amino acids: CASSLGHRGPDQYF. CDR3 DNA sequence: TGTGCCAGCAGCTTGGGGCACAGGGGACCGGACCAGTACTTC.

V is TRBV15 and J is TRBJ1-4; 9 bases fit TRBD1. CDR1 is LNHNV and CDR2 is YYDKDF in the germline V gene (reference sequence). The V and J ends lost 5 bases and 7 bases, in that order; junction bases with no gene match: 11. This CDR3 contains 16 residues. This CDR3 is CATSLTGGGEGEKLFF. Here the CDR3 DNA reads TGTGCCACCAGCCTAACAGGGGGCGGGGAGGGTGAAAAACTGTTTTTT.

The chain carries TRBV4-2 and TRBJ2-2, with unresolved D. Germline CDR1 and CDR2: LGHNA and YNFKEQ. Trimming removed 0 bases from V and 5 bases from J, with 7 bases in between. The CDR3 is 14 amino acids. The CDR3: CASSQDPMTGELFF. The CDR3 region has the DNA TGTGCCAGCAGCCAAGATCCTATGACCGGGGAGCTGTTTTTT.

The chain employs TRBV29-1 and TRBJ2-3; D might be TRBD1 (5 bases). CDR1 and CDR2 from the germline V gene are SQVTM and ANQGSEA. Deletions cut 8 bases from V and 3 bases from J, with 15 bases between. The CDR3 is 13 amino acids. For the CDR3, the DNA is TGCAGCACCAGGACATCCTTGACAGATACGCAGTATTTT. As protein: CSTRTSLTDTQYF.

The genes are TRBV7-9 and TRBJ2-1; D is perhaps TRBD2 (5 bases). The CDR3 runs 14 residues. Germline V gives CDR1 SEHNR, CDR2 FQNEAQ (reference sequence). Trimming left V 1 base short and J 6 bases short, with 10 bases between. Here the CDR3 reads CASSLDSGGNEQFF. CDR3 nucleotide sequence: TGTGCCAGCAGCTTAGACAGTGGAGGCAATGAGCAGTTCTTC. The complete variable domain, with remaining parts taken from reference TRBV7-9 and TRBJ2-1, reads DTGVSQNPRHKITKRGQNVTFRCDPISEHNRLYWYRQTLGQGPEFLTYFQNEAQLEKSRLLSDRFSAERPKGSFSTLEIQRTEQGDSAMYLCASSLDSGGNEQFFGPGTRLTVL.

The rearrangement uses TRBV4-3 and TRBJ2-3, with TRBD1 as a possible D gene (5 bases). The CDR3 covers 17 residues. V was shortened by 4 bases and J by 1 base, with 18 bases between the two germline ends. Germline V gene lookup returns CDR1 LGHNA and CDR2 YSLEER. The CDR3 DNA reads TGCGCCAGCAGCCCCCGCTTGTGGTCCAGGGGCACAGATACGCAGTATTTT. Encoded protein: CASSPRLWSRGTDTQYF.

This clone showed up just a few times. The V gene is TRBV5-4, the J gene TRBJ1-1; D gene ambiguous. The length of the CDR3 is 13 residues. Trimming took 0 bases from V and 4 from J, leaving 7 bases between them. Germline CDR1 is SGHNT and CDR2 is YYREEE (reference sequence). CDR3 sequence: CASSLGGSTEAFF. As DNA, the CDR3 is TGTGCCAGCAGCTTGGGTGGCAGCACTGAAGCTTTCTTT.